The rows below give T cell receptor beta chains drawn from one sample of a study of blood T cell dynamics during melanoma immunotherapy. TCRdb's copy holds only in-frame clones and misses some; the assay was immunoSEQ multiplex PCR. Seen here are 13,000 or so clones, about nine tenths observed once, and the top ten hold about 3.7%. Sequences were derived from blood, sampled from a patient treated with checkpoint blockade. These receptors all come from a human donor with melanoma. The CDR3 runs from the conserved cysteine through the conserved F or W. Fields, in order: V gene, D gene, CDR3 protein. D genes are given only for firm matches.

V: TRBV10-3
D: TRBD2
CDR3: CAITGPSGDYNEQFF

V: TRBV19
D: .
CDR3: CASSTGVGTGELFF

V: TRBV6-1
D: TRBD2
CDR3: CATHGGDAYEQYF

V: TRBV4-2
D: TRBD2
CDR3: CASSQESREGRNEQFF

V: TRBV11-3
D: .
CDR3: CASSLGSLNEQFF

V: TRBV4-1
D: TRBD1
CDR3: CASSLGTGDGNTIYF

V: TRBV9
D: TRBD2
CDR3: CASSIGTIKNTGELFF

V: TRBV6-1
D: TRBD1
CDR3: CASREPGQGNTGELFF

V: TRBV7-8
D: .
CDR3: CASSLGPEQYF

V: TRBV7-2
D: TRBD1
CDR3: CASSPRQGDDQFF

V: TRBV28
D: TRBD1
CDR3: CASSSAPGGISGELFF

V: TRBV30
D: TRBD1
CDR3: CAWSSWTGLSSYNEQFF

V: TRBV29-1
D: TRBD2
CDR3: CSVAGGVASTDTQYF

V: TRBV10-2
D: TRBD2
CDR3: CATWIDSGGSREQFF

V: TRBV9
D: TRBD1
CDR3: CASSEFTGGAQYF

V: TRBV6-5
D: TRBD2
CDR3: CASRLTSGLNNEQFF

V: TRBV28
D: TRBD1
CDR3: CASTRDGTGVNEQFF

V: TRBV25-1
D: .
CDR3: CASIRETEAFF

V: TRBV9
D: TRBD1
CDR3: CASSTQGGSYEQYF

V: TRBV10-3
D: .
CDR3: CAISESLLSYEQYF

V: TRBV6-5
D: .
CDR3: CASSYANQYEQYF

V: TRBV11-3
D: TRBD2
CDR3: CASSTVTSGRNEQFF

V: TRBV5-1
D: .
CDR3: CASSLAAKGGGEQYF

V: TRBV19
D: .
CDR3: CASTLDGGGYTEAFF

V: TRBV7-8
D: .
CDR3: CASSLAGQFMNTEAFF

V: TRBV19
D: TRBD1
CDR3: CASSWGQGYNEQFF

V: TRBV2
D: .
CDR3: CASGEGASGFNEQFF